This T cell receptor beta chain was recorded in a study of T cell responses to AZD1222 COVID-19 vaccine. Study-wide results and caveats: The study identified only a handful of AZD1222 recipients as seropositive at baseline. Donors skewed white British and female; clonal diversity was possibly underestimated.

Germline values: CDR1 LGHNT, CDR2 FRNRAP. Trimming left V 5 bases short and J 2 bases short, with 22 bases between. The CDR3 covers 17 residues. Method: immunoSEQ multiplex PCR; TCRdb's copy keeps in-frame clones and lacks some. Altogether about 140,000 clones are present, 93% being singletons, with the ten largest covering about 5.1%. Comment on this clone: Its target is unknown.

The source is an adult in good health. This rearrangement joins TRBV12-5 to TRBJ2-7; D tentatively fits TRBD1 or TRBD2 (5 bases each). Sequencing used peripheral blood, obtained on day 0 of AZD1222 vaccination. The CDR3 coding sequence is TGTGCTAGTGGTGTCGTCGTTACCGGGACGGAACCCTACGAGCAGTACTTC. It encodes CASGVVVTGTEPYEQYF.